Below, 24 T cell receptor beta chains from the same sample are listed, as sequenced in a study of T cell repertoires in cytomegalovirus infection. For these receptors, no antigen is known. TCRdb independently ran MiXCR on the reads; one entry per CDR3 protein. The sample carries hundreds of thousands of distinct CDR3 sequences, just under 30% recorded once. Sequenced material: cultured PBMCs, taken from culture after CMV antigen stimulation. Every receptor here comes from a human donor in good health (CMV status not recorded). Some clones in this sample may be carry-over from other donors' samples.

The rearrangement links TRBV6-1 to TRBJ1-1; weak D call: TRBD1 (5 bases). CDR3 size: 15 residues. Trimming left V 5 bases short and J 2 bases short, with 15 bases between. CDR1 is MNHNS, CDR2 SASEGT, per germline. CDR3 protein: CASSLRQRINTEAFF. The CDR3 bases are TGTGCCAGCAGTTTAAGACAGCGGATTAACACTGAAGCTTTCTTT.

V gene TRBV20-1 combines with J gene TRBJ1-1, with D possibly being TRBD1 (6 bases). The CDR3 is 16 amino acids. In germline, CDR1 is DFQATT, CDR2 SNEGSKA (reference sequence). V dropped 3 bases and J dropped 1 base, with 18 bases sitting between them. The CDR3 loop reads CSASIVRGPSNTEAFF. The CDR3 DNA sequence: TGCAGTGCTAGTATCGTCAGGGGACCCTCGAACACTGAAGCTTTCTTT.

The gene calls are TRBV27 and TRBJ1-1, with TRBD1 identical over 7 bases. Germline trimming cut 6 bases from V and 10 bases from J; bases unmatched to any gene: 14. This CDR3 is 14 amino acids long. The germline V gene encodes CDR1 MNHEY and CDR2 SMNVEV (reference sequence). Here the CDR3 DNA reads TGTGCCAGCAGCCGACAGGGCAGGTCAGTTGGAGCTTTCTTT. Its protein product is CASSRQGRSVGAFF.

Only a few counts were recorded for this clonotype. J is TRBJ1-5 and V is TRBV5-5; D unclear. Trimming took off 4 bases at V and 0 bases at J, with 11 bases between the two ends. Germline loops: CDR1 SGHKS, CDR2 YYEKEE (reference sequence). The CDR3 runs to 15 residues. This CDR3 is CASSQNLNSNQPQHF. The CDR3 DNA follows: TGTGCCAGCAGCCAGAATCTCAATAGCAATCAGCCCCAGCATTTT.

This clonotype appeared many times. The CDR3 DNA reads as TGTGCCAGTAGTTCCAGTCCGAACACTGAAGCTTTCTTT. It codes for CASSSSPNTEAFF. This chain joins TRBV19 and TRBJ1-1, with unresolved D. Germline V gives CDR1 LNHDA, CDR2 SQIVND (reference sequence). This CDR3 spans 13 amino acids. The V gene lost 5 bases and the J gene lost 1 base, with 8 bases spanning the gap.

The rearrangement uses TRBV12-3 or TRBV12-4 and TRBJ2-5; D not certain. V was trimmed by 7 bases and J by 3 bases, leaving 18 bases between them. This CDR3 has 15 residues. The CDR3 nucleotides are TGTGCCAGCACCTACCTGATGAATTCAAAAGAGACCCAGTACTTC. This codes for CASTYLMNSKETQYF.

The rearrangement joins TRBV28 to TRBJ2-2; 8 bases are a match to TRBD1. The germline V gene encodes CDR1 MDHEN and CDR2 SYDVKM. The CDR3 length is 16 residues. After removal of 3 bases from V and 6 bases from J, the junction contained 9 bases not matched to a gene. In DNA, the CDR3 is TGTGCCAGCAGTTTCGTTGGACAGGGCAGGGCCGGGGAGCTGTTTTTT. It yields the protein CASSFVGQGRAGELFF.

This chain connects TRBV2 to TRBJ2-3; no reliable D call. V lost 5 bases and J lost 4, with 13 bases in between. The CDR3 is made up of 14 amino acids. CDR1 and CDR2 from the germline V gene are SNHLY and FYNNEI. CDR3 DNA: TGTGCCAGCAGTTCCACTTCAAACTCAGATACGCAGTATTTT. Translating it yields CASSSTSNSDTQYF.

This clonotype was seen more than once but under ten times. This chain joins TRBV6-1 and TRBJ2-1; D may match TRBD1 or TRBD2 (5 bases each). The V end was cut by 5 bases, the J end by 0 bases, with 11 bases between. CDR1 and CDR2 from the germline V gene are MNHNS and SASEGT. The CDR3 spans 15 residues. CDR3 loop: CASSSGTASYNEQFF. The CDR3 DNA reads TGTGCCAGCAGTTCCGGGACGGCCTCCTACAATGAGCAGTTCTTC.

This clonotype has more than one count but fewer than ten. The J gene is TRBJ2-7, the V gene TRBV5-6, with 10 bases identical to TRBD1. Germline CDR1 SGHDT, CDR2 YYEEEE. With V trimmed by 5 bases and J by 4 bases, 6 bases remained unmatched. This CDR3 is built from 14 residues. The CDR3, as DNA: TGTGCCAGCAGTCGCGCGGGACAGGGGTACGAGCAGTACTTC. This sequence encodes CASSRAGQGYEQYF.

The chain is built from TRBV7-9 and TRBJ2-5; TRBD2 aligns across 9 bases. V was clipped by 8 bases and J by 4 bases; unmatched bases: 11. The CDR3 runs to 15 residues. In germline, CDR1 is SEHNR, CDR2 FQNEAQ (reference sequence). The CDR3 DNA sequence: TGTGCCAGCTCACAAGGGGCTAGCGGGGCAGAGACCCAGTACTTC. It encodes CASSQGASGAETQYF.

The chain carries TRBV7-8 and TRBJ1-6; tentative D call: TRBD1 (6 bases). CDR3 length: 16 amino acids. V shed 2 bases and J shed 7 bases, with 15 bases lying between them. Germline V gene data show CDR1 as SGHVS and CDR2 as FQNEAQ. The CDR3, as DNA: TGTGCCAGCAGCTTATTGATAGTGGACAGCAATTCACCCCTCCACTTT. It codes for CASSLLIVDSNSPLHF.

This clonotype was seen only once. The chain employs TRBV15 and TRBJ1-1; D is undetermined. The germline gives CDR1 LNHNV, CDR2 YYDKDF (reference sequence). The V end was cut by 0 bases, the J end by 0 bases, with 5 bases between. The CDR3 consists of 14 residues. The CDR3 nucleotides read TGTGCCACCAGCAGAGATTCCATGAACACTGAAGCTTTCTTT. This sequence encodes CATSRDSMNTEAFF.

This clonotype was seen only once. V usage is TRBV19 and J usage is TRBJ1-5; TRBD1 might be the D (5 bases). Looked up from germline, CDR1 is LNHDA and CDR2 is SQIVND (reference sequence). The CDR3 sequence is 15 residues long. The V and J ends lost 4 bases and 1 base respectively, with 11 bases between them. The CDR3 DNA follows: TGTGCCAGTAGTAGGCGGGGGGTAAGCAATCAGCCCCAGCATTTT. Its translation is CASSRRGVSNQPQHF.

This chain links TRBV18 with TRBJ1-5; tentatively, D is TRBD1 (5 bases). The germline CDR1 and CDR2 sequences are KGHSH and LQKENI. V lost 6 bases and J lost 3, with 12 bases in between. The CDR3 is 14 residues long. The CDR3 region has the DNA TGTGCCAGCTCTCCTAGGGGTGACAATCAGCCCCAGCATTTT. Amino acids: CASSPRGDNQPQHF.

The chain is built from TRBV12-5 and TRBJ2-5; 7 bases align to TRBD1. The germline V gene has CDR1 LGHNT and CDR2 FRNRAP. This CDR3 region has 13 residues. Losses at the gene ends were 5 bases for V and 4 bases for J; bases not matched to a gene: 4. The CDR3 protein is CASGVQGLETQYF. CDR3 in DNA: TGTGCTAGTGGTGTACAGGGGTTAGAGACCCAGTACTTC.

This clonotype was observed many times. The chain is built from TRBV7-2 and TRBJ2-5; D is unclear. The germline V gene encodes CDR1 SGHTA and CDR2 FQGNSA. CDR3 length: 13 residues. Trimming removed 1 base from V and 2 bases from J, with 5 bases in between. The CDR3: CASSLVQQETQYF. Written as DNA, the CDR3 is TGTGCCAGCAGCTTAGTACAACAAGAGACCCAGTACTTC.

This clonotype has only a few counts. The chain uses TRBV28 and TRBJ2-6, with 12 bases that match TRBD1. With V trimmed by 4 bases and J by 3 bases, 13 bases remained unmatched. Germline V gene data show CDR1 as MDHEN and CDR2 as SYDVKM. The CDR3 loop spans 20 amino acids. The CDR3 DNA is TGTGCCAGCAGTTCCCGGGACAGGGGGCGATCTAACCTTGGGGCCAACGTCCTGACTTTC. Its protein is CASSSRDRGRSNLGANVLTF.

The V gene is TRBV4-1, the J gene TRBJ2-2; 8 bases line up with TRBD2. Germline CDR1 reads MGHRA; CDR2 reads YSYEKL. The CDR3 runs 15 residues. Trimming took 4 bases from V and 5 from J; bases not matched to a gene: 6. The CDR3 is CASSPGLAQTGELFF. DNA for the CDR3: TGCGCCAGCAGCCCCGGACTAGCTCAGACCGGGGAGCTGTTTTTT.

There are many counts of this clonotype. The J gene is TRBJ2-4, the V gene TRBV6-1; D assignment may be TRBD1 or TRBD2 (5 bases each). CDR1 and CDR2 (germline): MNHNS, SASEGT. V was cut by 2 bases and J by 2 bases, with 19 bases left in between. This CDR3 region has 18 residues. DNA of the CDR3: TGTGCCAGCAGTGAACGTTTGGGGGAAGGGGCTTCCAAAAACATTCAGTACTTC. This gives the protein CASSERLGEGASKNIQYF.

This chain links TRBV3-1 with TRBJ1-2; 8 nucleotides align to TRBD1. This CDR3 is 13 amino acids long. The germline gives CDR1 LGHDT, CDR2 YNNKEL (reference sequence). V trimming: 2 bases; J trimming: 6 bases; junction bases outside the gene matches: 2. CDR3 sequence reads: CASSQPQGDGYTF. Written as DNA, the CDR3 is TGTGCCAGCAGCCAACCACAGGGGGATGGCTACACCTTC.

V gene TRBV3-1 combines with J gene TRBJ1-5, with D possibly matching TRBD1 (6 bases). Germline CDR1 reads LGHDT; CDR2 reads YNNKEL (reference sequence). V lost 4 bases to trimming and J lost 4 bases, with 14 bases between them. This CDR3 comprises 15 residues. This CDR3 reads CASSLGTSPNQPQHF. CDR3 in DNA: TGTGCCAGCAGCCTCGGGACATCGCCAAATCAGCCCCAGCATTTT.

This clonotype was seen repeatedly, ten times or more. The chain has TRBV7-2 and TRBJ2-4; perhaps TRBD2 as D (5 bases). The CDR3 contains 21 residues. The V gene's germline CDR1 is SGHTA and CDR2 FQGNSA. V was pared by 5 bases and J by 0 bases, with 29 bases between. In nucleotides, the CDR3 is TGTGCCAGCAGCCCGCGGATAGGAGTTCGTTCGGGAATTCTAGCCAAAAACATTCAGTACTTC. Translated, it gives CASSPRIGVRSGILAKNIQYF.

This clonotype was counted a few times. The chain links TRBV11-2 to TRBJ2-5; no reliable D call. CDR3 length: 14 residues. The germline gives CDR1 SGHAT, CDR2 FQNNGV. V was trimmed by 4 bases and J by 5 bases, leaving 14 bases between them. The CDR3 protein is CASSSARRRETQYF. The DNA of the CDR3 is TGTGCCAGCAGCTCCGCGAGGCGTAGGGAGACCCAGTACTTC.